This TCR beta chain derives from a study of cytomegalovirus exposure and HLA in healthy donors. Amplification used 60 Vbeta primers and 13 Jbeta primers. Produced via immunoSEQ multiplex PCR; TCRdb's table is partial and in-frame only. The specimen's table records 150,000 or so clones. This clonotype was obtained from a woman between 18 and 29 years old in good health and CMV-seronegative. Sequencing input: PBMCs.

The CDR3 reads CASSIGAGGTDTQYF. Written as DNA, the CDR3 is TGTGCCAGTAGTATAGGTGCGGGAGGGACAGATACGCAGTATTTT. The chain is built from TRBV19 and TRBJ2-3; 9 bases match TRBD2. Per germline, CDR1 LNHDA and CDR2 SQIVND (reference sequence). The CDR3 spans 15 residues. The V gene end was trimmed by 1 base and the J gene end by 3 bases; junction bases not matched to a gene: 2.